A single sample is the source of the 30 T cell receptor beta chains below, sequenced in a study of shared clonotypes between healthy human individuals. Here immunoSEQ multiplex PCR was the method, and the copy in TCRdb shows in-frame clones only, minus some. This sample carries 2 million to 2.5 million clones, more than 80% of them seen once, and the ten largest clones take 0.39%. Sequences were obtained from naive CD4+ T cells from PBMCs. Subset given: CD45RA+ positively selected. The receptors stem from a man younger than 35 in good health. Some clones in this sample may be carry-over from other donors' samples.

This rearrangement joins TRBV10-3 to TRBJ2-3; D is perhaps TRBD2 (6 bases). Germline loops: CDR1 ENHRY, CDR2 SYGVKD. With 5 bases removed from V and 0 bases from J, the gap between germline ends came to 21 bases. The CDR3 sequence is 18 residues long. The CDR3: CAISRLAVTPASTDTQYF. CDR3 nucleotide sequence: TGTGCCATCAGTAGATTAGCGGTAACCCCAGCTAGCACAGATACGCAGTATTTT.

The chain joins TRBV7-9 to TRBJ2-2; D uncertain. The V and J ends lost 1 base and 1 base respectively, with 7 bases between them. This CDR3 region has 15 residues. The germline V gene has CDR1 SEHNR and CDR2 FQNEAQ (reference sequence). Here the CDR3 reads CASSLGSRNTGELFF. DNA for the CDR3: TGTGCCAGCAGCTTAGGTTCCAGGAACACCGGGGAGCTGTTTTTT. The full variable domain, completed using reference TRBV7-9 and TRBJ2-2, is DTGVSQNPRHKITKRGQNVTFRCDPISEHNRLYWYRQTLGQGPEFLTYFQNEAQLEKSRLLSDRFSAERPKGSFSTLEIQRTEQGDSAMYLCASSLGSRNTGELFFGEGSRLTVL.

Regarding this clone: Other DNA variants within this sample encode the same CDR3. The chain recombines TRBV5-1 with TRBJ2-5, with TRBD1 matching 11 bases. The germline V gene has CDR1 SGHRS and CDR2 YFSETQ. With V trimmed by 0 bases and J by 4 bases, 2 bases remained unmatched. The CDR3 has 15 amino acids. CDR3 sequence reads: CASSLGGTGGETQYF. The CDR3 DNA is TGCGCCAGCAGCTTGGGTGGGACAGGGGGAGAGACCCAGTACTTC.

The chain recombines TRBV10-1 with TRBJ2-7, with D possibly being TRBD2 (5 bases). The ends were cut back, 2 bases at V and 7 bases at J, with 9 bases in the middle. Germline V gene lookup returns CDR1 WNHNN and CDR2 SYGVQD (reference sequence). The length of the CDR3 is 12 residues. The CDR3 nucleotides are TGCGCCAGCAGTGAGCCGGGAAGAGAGCAGTACTTC. Translation gives CASSEPGREQYF.

The chain couples TRBV10-3 to TRBJ2-2; TRBD1 agrees at 7 bases. The germline V gene encodes CDR1 ENHRY and CDR2 SYGVKD. Trimming removed 6 bases from V and 6 bases from J; junction bases left unmatched: 1. The CDR3 sequence is 12 residues long. The CDR3 reads CAISGTAGELFF. Here the CDR3 DNA reads TGTGCCATCAGCGGGACAGCCGGGGAGCTGTTTTTT.

On this clone itself: The sample holds other DNA sequences that translate to the same CDR3. The chain has TRBV2 and TRBJ2-2; 9 positions agree with TRBD1. Germline CDR1 reads SNHLY; CDR2 reads FYNNEI. V lost 8 bases to trimming and J lost 5 bases; unmatched junction nucleotides: 0. The CDR3 has 12 amino acids. The CDR3 coding sequence is TGTGCCAGCGGACAGGGGACCGGGGAGCTGTTTTTT. This translates into CASGQGTGELFF.

This chain links TRBV27 with TRBJ2-7; D perhaps matches TRBD2 (6 bases). The V and J ends lost 11 bases and 5 bases respectively, with 16 bases between them. This CDR3 comprises 12 residues. Germline V gene sequence: CDR1 MNHEY, CDR2 SMNVEV (reference sequence). The CDR3 DNA sequence: TGTGCCGCGCGGGGTCTGGGACACGAGCAGTACTTC. Its translation: CAARGLGHEQYF.

The gene calls are TRBV6-1 and TRBJ2-6, with D possibly being TRBD1 (6 bases). The CDR3 sequence is 19 residues long. Germline V gene lookup returns CDR1 MNHNS and CDR2 SASEGT. V was cut by 4 bases and J by 4 bases, with 23 bases left in between. The CDR3 DNA sequence: TGTGCCAGCAGTGTTCTACAGGGACGGGACCTAACGGGGGCCAACGTCCTGACTTTC. Its translation: CASSVLQGRDLTGANVLTF.

This chain uses TRBV19 with TRBJ2-1, with D perhaps TRBD2 (5 bases). This CDR3 has 15 residues. Germline CDR1 is LNHDA and CDR2 is SQIVND (reference sequence). V was pared by 3 bases and J by 0 bases, with 9 bases between. In DNA form, the CDR3 reads TGTGCCAGTAGTATGAGTGGGAGCTCCTACAATGAGCAGTTCTTC. It translates to CASSMSGSSYNEQFF. Combining the CDR3 with reference TRBV19 and TRBJ2-1 gives the whole variable domain DGGITQSPKYLFRKEGQNVTLSCEQNLNHDAMYWYRQDPGQGLRLIYYSQIVNDFQKGDIAEGYSVSREKKESFPLTVTSAQKNPTAFYLCASSMSGSSYNEQFFGPGTRLTVL.

The chain links TRBV4-2 to TRBJ2-6; D is uncertain. Trimming took off 4 bases at V and 1 base at J, with 14 bases between the two ends. The CDR3 length is 17 residues. Germline CDR1 is LGHNA and CDR2 is YNFKEQ. The chain's CDR3 is CASSPSPTASGANVLTF. In nucleotides, the CDR3 is TGTGCCAGCAGCCCGTCCCCCACAGCGTCTGGGGCCAACGTCCTGACTTTC.

This chain links TRBV10-3 with TRBJ2-7, with D possibly being TRBD1 or TRBD2 (6 bases each). The CDR3 is 15 residues long. V was clipped by 7 bases and J by 7 bases, with 23 bases between them. The germline CDR1 and CDR2 sequences are ENHRY and SYGVKD. This CDR3 is CAITNNKGGREEQYF. CDR3 DNA: TGTGCCATCACCAACAACAAAGGGGGGCGCGAAGAGCAGTACTTC.

The chain employs TRBV4-3 and TRBJ2-1; possible D gene TRBD1, 6 bases. The germline V gene has CDR1 LGHNA and CDR2 YSLEER. This CDR3 has 15 residues. Trimming stripped 4 bases from V and 2 bases from J, with 12 bases between. For the CDR3, the DNA is TGCGCCAGCAGCCGAAGCTGGGGGCCCTACAATGAGCAGTTCTTC. Encoded protein: CASSRSWGPYNEQFF.

This chain links TRBV5-4 with TRBJ2-7; 8 positions match TRBD2. Germline values: CDR1 SGHNT, CDR2 YYREEE (reference sequence). This CDR3 region has 14 residues. J gave up 0 bases and V 9 bases, and 8 bases lay outside the gene matches. The DNA of the CDR3 is TGTGCCACCGCTTTTCGGGAGGGCTCCTACGAGCAGTACTTC. Translation: CATAFREGSYEQYF.

The rearrangement links TRBV9 to TRBJ1-5, with D unresolved. From germline, CDR1 is SGDLS and CDR2 YYNGEE. The CDR3 sequence is 14 residues long. The V end was cut by 3 bases, the J end by 7 bases, with 14 bases between. The CDR3 DNA follows: TGTGCCAGCAGCGACAGCCCGACTAAGCAGCCCCAGCATTTT. Translating gives CASSDSPTKQPQHF.

The chain recombines TRBV27 with TRBJ1-5, with a weak D call TRBD1 (5 bases). There are 13 residues in the CDR3. V was shortened by 4 bases and J by 7 bases, with 11 bases between the two germline ends. Germline V gives CDR1 MNHEY, CDR2 SMNVEV (reference sequence). Written as DNA, the CDR3 is TGTGCCAGCAGTTCGGGGGGTGGGCAGCCCCAGCATTTT. Translated: CASSSGGGQPQHF.

The rearrangement joins TRBV18 to TRBJ1-1; D possibly corresponds to TRBD1 (6 bases). V was shortened by 3 bases and J by 5 bases, with 19 bases between the two germline ends. The CDR3 has 16 residues. Germline assignment: CDR1 KGHSH and CDR2 LQKENI. Here the CDR3 reads CASSPLPAGDMTEAFF. CDR3 nucleotide sequence: TGTGCCAGCTCACCGCTGCCGGCAGGGGATATGACTGAAGCTTTCTTT.

The rearrangement uses TRBV7-9 and TRBJ2-1; 14 nucleotides line up with TRBD2. Germline V gene sequence: CDR1 SEHNR, CDR2 FQNEAQ (reference sequence). The CDR3 loop spans 18 amino acids. Unmatched junction bases numbered 10, after V lost 4 bases and J lost 5 bases. This chain's CDR3 is CASSSRTSGRPQDNEQFF. The CDR3 coding sequence is TGTGCCAGCAGCTCCCGGACTAGCGGGAGGCCTCAGGACAATGAGCAGTTCTTC.

The V and J genes are TRBV7-9 and TRBJ1-2; 9 nucleotides match TRBD1. There are 16 residues in the CDR3. Germline CDR1 and CDR2: SEHNR and FQNEAQ (reference sequence). V gave up 0 bases and J gave up 3 bases; unmatched junction bases: 5. The CDR3 DNA follows: TGTGCCAGCAGCTTAGCGCCCTGGACAGGGGACTATGGCTACACCTTC. It yields the protein CASSLAPWTGDYGYTF. Full variable domain (remainder filled in from reference TRBV7-9 and TRBJ1-2): DTGVSQNPRHKITKRGQNVTFRCDPISEHNRLYWYRQTLGQGPEFLTYFQNEAQLEKSRLLSDRFSAERPKGSFSTLEIQRTEQGDSAMYLCASSLAPWTGDYGYTFGSGTRLTVV.

Regarding this clone: The sample holds other DNA sequences that translate to the same CDR3. This chain links TRBV2 with TRBJ2-7; 7 nucleotides agree with TRBD1. V lost 5 bases to trimming and J lost 0 bases; unmatched junction nucleotides: 4. Per the germline V gene, CDR1 is SNHLY and CDR2 is FYNNEI. This CDR3 comprises 14 residues. CDR3: CASSRDRSSYEQYF. The CDR3 DNA reads as TGTGCCAGCAGTAGGGACAGAAGCTCCTACGAGCAGTACTTC.

This chain joins TRBV29-1 and TRBJ2-5; no clear D gene. CDR3 length: 11 amino acids. With 8 bases removed from V and 5 bases from J, the gap between germline ends came to 12 bases. Germline assignment: CDR1 SQVTM and CDR2 ANQGSEA. The CDR3 region has the DNA TGCAGCATCTCCTTAGGGGAGACCCAGTACTTC. This gives the protein CSISLGETQYF.

This clone was found a few times. The chain employs TRBV7-3 and TRBJ1-1, with D hard to call. This CDR3 has 13 residues. CDR1 is SGHTA and CDR2 is FQGTGA in the germline V gene. V was clipped by 6 bases and J by 4 bases, with 12 bases between them. The CDR3 bases are TGTGCCAGCAGATCGGGAAGAACCACTGAAGCTTTCTTT. Its protein is CASRSGRTTEAFF.

Points on this clone: This sample includes further DNA sequences coding for the same CDR3. This rearrangement joins TRBV7-3 to TRBJ2-7; possibly TRBD1 for D (6 bases). Germline lookup yields CDR1 SGHTA and CDR2 FQGTGA. This CDR3 comprises 15 residues. Trimming removed 0 bases from V and 4 bases from J, with 13 bases in between. The chain's CDR3 is CASSLTAGAQYEQYF. In nucleotides, the CDR3 is TGTGCCAGCAGCTTAACGGCAGGGGCCCAATACGAGCAGTACTTC.

The CDR3 sequence: CASSPQYMREGPPYEQYF. The DNA of the CDR3 is TGTGCCAGCAGCCCCCAATATATGCGGGAGGGCCCCCCCTACGAGCAGTACTTC. The chain has TRBV4-2 and TRBJ2-7; 9 bases align to TRBD2. The J segment lost 2 bases and the V segment lost 4 bases, leaving 15 bases of the junction unmatched. The length of the CDR3 is 18 residues. Germline loops: CDR1 LGHNA, CDR2 YNFKEQ.

The chain couples TRBV7-3 to TRBJ2-3; 9 bases line up with TRBD1. V was clipped by 2 bases and J by 0 bases; unmatched bases: 9. The CDR3 has 18 residues. Germline V gene data show CDR1 as SGHTA and CDR2 as FQGTGA. The CDR3 sequence is CASSLLGTGPSSTDTQYF. In nucleotides, the CDR3 is TGTGCCAGCAGCTTATTGGGGACAGGGCCCTCTAGCACAGATACGCAGTATTTT.

The chain combines TRBV5-1 with TRBJ1-1; D gene ambiguous. The germline V gene encodes CDR1 SGHRS and CDR2 YFSETQ. There are 15 residues in the CDR3. V was shortened by 4 bases and J by 1 base, with 14 bases between the two germline ends. The CDR3 protein is CASSREATTNTEAFF. In DNA form, the CDR3 reads TGCGCCAGCAGCCGGGAGGCCACAACGAACACTGAAGCTTTCTTT. Filled out from reference TRBV5-1 and TRBJ1-1, the complete variable domain reads KAGVTQTPRYLIKTRGQQVTLSCSPISGHRSVSWYQQTPGQGLQFLFEYFSETQRNKGNFPGRFSGRQFSNSRSEMNVSTLELGDSALYLCASSREATTNTEAFFGQGTRLTVV.

This rearrangement joins TRBV7-9 to TRBJ1-1; D possibly corresponds to TRBD1 (5 bases). Deletions cut 5 bases from V and 0 bases from J, with 10 bases between. CDR1 and CDR2 from the germline V gene are SEHNR and FQNEAQ (reference sequence). This CDR3 has 14 residues. CDR3 residues: CASSLWTMNTEAFF. DNA for the CDR3: TGTGCCAGCAGCCTCTGGACAATGAACACTGAAGCTTTCTTT.

The chain couples TRBV25-1 to TRBJ2-7; D is tentatively TRBD1 or TRBD2 (5 bases each). Germline CDR1 reads MGHDK; CDR2 reads SYGVNS. Trimming left V 0 bases short and J 3 bases short, with 9 bases between. CDR3 length equals 14 residues. CDR3 sequence: CASSEYGGDYEQYF. The CDR3 DNA sequence: TGTGCCAGCAGTGAATATGGGGGAGACTACGAGCAGTACTTC.

The rearrangement uses TRBV19 and TRBJ2-7; weak D call: TRBD2 (5 bases). The CDR3 sequence is 17 residues long. Germline CDR1 is LNHDA and CDR2 is SQIVND (reference sequence). The V end was cut by 5 bases, the J end by 1 base, with 21 bases between. CDR3 loop: CASSPPRKGEGSYEQYF. CDR3 bases: TGTGCCAGTAGTCCTCCGCGAAAGGGAGAGGGATCCTACGAGCAGTACTTC.

The chain carries TRBV7-3 and TRBJ2-1; 11 bases align to TRBD1. Trimming took 5 bases from V and 6 from J; bases not matched to a gene: 9. The length of the CDR3 is 16 residues. Germline lookup yields CDR1 SGHTA and CDR2 FQGTGA. Here the CDR3 reads CASSIDGTGGTNEQFF. CDR3 bases: TGTGCCAGCAGCATCGATGGGACAGGGGGGACCAATGAGCAGTTCTTC.

In its sample, this clone was seen once. This chain links TRBV5-4 with TRBJ2-5; unclear D gene. The length of the CDR3 is 12 residues. Germline V gives CDR1 SGHNT, CDR2 YYREEE (reference sequence). V lost 1 base and J lost 5, with 6 bases in between. The CDR3 DNA reads as TGTGCCAGCAGCTTGCTATCGGAGACCCAGTACTTC. Residues: CASSLLSETQYF.